The subject of this entry is one TCR beta chain. Its antigen is currently unknown. Germline CDR1 is MGHRA and CDR2 is YSYEKL. V was shortened by 2 bases and J by 2 bases, with 7 bases between the two germline ends. The CDR3 covers 13 residues. TCRdb re-called the 5' RACE reads through MiXCR, storing one row per CDR3 protein. This table has approximately 610,000 distinct CDR3 sequences, less than 20% appearing once. These data belong to a study of T cells after yellow fever vaccination. At the level of the study: Fractions of low cell number were prepared using SMART-Seq v4 Ultra Low Input. Regarding the study as a whole: Researchers noted that a small share of clonotypes showed up in both CD4 and CD8 compartments. Boosting was followed by the reappearance of most primary-vaccination clones (approximately 95% CD4, 85% to 90% CD8). The bulk population could contribute abundant contaminating clonotypes to FACS-sorted repertoires.

The chain combines TRBV4-1 with TRBJ2-7; no clear D gene. The material sequenced was PBMCs, taken 5 days after the first yellow fever vaccination. The origin of this receptor is a man aged 18 to 29 who received the YFV17D yellow fever vaccine. CDR3: CASSQTFTYEQYF. The CDR3 nucleotides read TGCGCCAGCAGCCAAACCTTTACCTACGAGCAGTACTTC.